The source of this T cell receptor (beta chain) is a study of type 1 regulatory T cells. Via MiXCR, TCRdb re-called the reads, giving one row per CDR3 protein. Of about 24,000 distinct CDR3 sequences in the sample, about two thirds are singletons; the top ten hold 13% to 15%. Germline-derived CDR1 and CDR2 are SGHVS and FNYEAQ. This CDR3 spans 18 amino acids. Trimming stripped 1 base from V and 0 bases from J, with 13 bases between. Comment on this clonotype: Its antigen is currently unknown.

The receptor was isolated from a human donor in good health. The source material was cultured T cells, either the whole culture or a sorted T cell fraction (not recorded which). The subset denotes: Tr1-enriched cell product generated in vitro against host alloantigens. This chain uses TRBV7-6 with TRBJ1-6; D is undetermined. The CDR3 DNA is TGTGCCAGCAGCTTAGAAGCCCTCGGGAGCTCCTATAATTCACCCCTCCACTTT. The encoded protein is CASSLEALGSSYNSPLHF. The full variable domain, with the rest looked up from reference TRBV7-6 and TRBJ1-6, is GAGVSQSPRYKVTKRGQDVALRCDPISGHVSLYWYRQALGQGPEFLTYFNYEAQQDKSGLPNDRFSAERPEGSISTLTIQRTEQRDSAMYRCASSLEALGSSYNSPLHFGNGTRLTVT.